Below are 12 T cell receptor beta chains sequenced from a single sample in a study of T-cell reconstitution after alpha-beta-depleted transplantation in children. The TCRbeta library incorporated unique molecular identifiers. TCRdb recomputed calls from the PCR reads with MiXCR, one row per CDR3 protein. The sample holds some 250,000 distinct CDR3 sequences, about 12% seen once. The material was PBMCs from the stem cell graft donor, obtained from the stem cell graft. The receptors here all came from a human donor who donated a stem cell graft to a child with acute lymphoblastic leukemia.

Comments on this clonotype: A much larger clone lies one base from this, so it may be a read error. This sequence joins TRBV5-1 and TRBJ1-1, with a tentative D call TRBD1 (6 bases). Germline V gives CDR1 SGHRS, CDR2 YFSETQ. The CDR3 loop spans 18 amino acids. The CDR3 sequence is CACSLRFTGRVGNTEAFF. The CDR3 nucleotides are TGCGCCTGCAGCCTAAGGTTCACAGGGAGAGTTGGGAACACTGAAGCTTTCTTT.

This clonotype appeared many times. The J gene is TRBJ2-1, the V gene TRBV7-9, with TRBD1 matching over 11 bases. CDR3 length: 15 amino acids. The germline V gene has CDR1 SEHNR and CDR2 FQNEAQ (reference sequence). The junction had 4 bases not matched to a gene; V was cut back by 5 bases and J by 4 bases. CDR3 DNA sequence: TGTGCCAGCAGCACGGACAGGGGGCAGTACAATGAGCAGTTCTTC. The encoded protein is CASSTDRGQYNEQFF. Combining the CDR3 with reference TRBV7-9 and TRBJ2-1 gives the whole variable domain DTGVSQNPRHKITKRGQNVTFRCDPISEHNRLYWYRQTLGQGPEFLTYFQNEAQLEKSRLLSDRFSAERPKGSFSTLEIQRTEQGDSAMYLCASSTDRGQYNEQFFGPGTRLTVL.

Ten or more counts support this clonotype. The chain combines TRBV20-1 with TRBJ1-4; D uncertain. Per germline, CDR1 DFQATT and CDR2 SNEGSKA (reference sequence). V lost 6 bases, J lost 7 bases, and 12 bases lay in between. This CDR3 has 12 residues. CDR3 DNA sequence: TGCAGTGCCCGGGGAGAAAGTGAAAAACTGTTTTTT. As protein: CSARGESEKLFF.

This clonotype was observed many times. The chain links TRBV28 to TRBJ2-2, with no clear D. CDR3 length: 13 residues. The germline V gene encodes CDR1 MDHEN and CDR2 SYDVKM. The V end was cut by 7 bases, the J end by 6 bases, with 12 bases between. This chain's CDR3 is CASIAYSPGELFF. The DNA of the CDR3 is TGTGCCAGCATAGCCTACAGCCCCGGGGAGCTGTTTTTT.

This clonotype was recorded at least ten times. The chain recombines TRBV6-5 with TRBJ2-1; D not resolved. V was shortened by 0 bases and J by 5 bases, with 8 bases between the two germline ends. Germline V lookup: CDR1 MNHEY, CDR2 SVGAGI. This CDR3 has 14 amino acids. CDR3 coding DNA: TGTGCCAGCAGTTACTCGCGACCCGACAATGAGCAGTTCTTC. This codes for CASSYSRPDNEQFF.

V gene TRBV19 combines with J gene TRBJ1-2, with unresolved D. This CDR3 contains 14 residues. Per the germline V gene, CDR1 is LNHDA and CDR2 is SQIVND (reference sequence). The V end was cut by 2 bases, the J end by 1 base, with 8 bases between. For the CDR3, the DNA is TGTGCCAGTAGTATATGGCCGGATAACTATGGCTACACCTTC. Its protein is CASSIWPDNYGYTF. Full variable domain (rest looked up from reference TRBV19 and TRBJ1-2): DGGITQSPKYLFRKEGQNVTLSCEQNLNHDAMYWYRQDPGQGLRLIYYSQIVNDFQKGDIAEGYSVSREKKESFPLTVTSAQKNPTAFYLCASSIWPDNYGYTFGSGTRLTVV.

The chain joins TRBV18 to TRBJ2-7, with D perhaps matching TRBD2 (5 bases). Germline CDR1 reads KGHSH; CDR2 reads LQKENI. The CDR3 loop spans 17 amino acids. Trimming removed 0 bases at V and 2 bases at J, with 17 bases between. The CDR3 nucleotides are TGTGCCAGCTCACCACCGAATCGAGGGAGAGTGCCCTACGAGCAGTACTTC. This translates into CASSPPNRGRVPYEQYF.

This clonotype showed up many times. J is TRBJ2-3 and V is TRBV21-1; TRBD2 reflects the table's D call only, with no check against the DNA. TRBV21-1 is noted as a pseudogene. The CDR3 contains 18 residues. CDR3 nucleotides: TGTGCCAGCAGCAAAAGGCCGGGACTCCCGGATTGCACAGATACGCAGTATTTT. This translates into CASSKRPGLPDCTDTQYF.

The chain has TRBV28 and TRBJ2-7; TRBD1 is a possible D gene (6 bases). The CDR3 totals 13 residues. CDR1 is MDHEN and CDR2 is SYDVKM in the germline V gene. V was pared by 10 bases and J by 0 bases, with 13 bases between. CDR3: CATDGTSSYEQYF. The CDR3 region has the DNA TGTGCCACCGACGGGACATCCTCCTACGAGCAGTACTTC.

This clonotype occurred many times. One end of the junction does not line up with germline, which may come from a read error. The rearrangement joins TRBV7-2 to TRBJ1-1; D not certain. CDR3 size: 14 residues. The germline CDR1 and CDR2 sequences are SGHTA and FQGNSA. CDR3 region: CASSFGPLNSEAFF. The CDR3 DNA reads TGTGCCAGCAGCTTTGGCCCCCTGAACTCTGAAGCTTTCTTT. The variable domain in full, completed from reference TRBV7-2 and TRBJ1-1, reads GAGVSQSPSNKVTEKGKDVELRCDPISGHTALYWYRQSLGQGLEFLIYFQGNSAPDKSGLPSDRFSAERTGGSVSTLTIQRTQQEDSAVYLCASSFGPLNSEAFFGQGTRLTVV.

Concerning this clonotype: A much bigger clone sits one base away, suggesting this may be a read error. J is TRBJ1-2 and V is TRBV5-1; D is unresolved. CDR3 length: 15 residues. Trimming removed 5 bases at V and 8 bases at J, with 22 bases between. The germline V gene encodes CDR1 SGHRS and CDR2 YFSETQ. The CDR3 bases are TGCGCCAGCAGTCCTGAGAGGAACCTACCACGCGGCTACACCTTC. Translating gives CASSPERNLPRGYTF.

This clonotype was detected ten times or more. The rearrangement links TRBV20-1 to TRBJ2-3; tentative D call: TRBD1 (6 bases). Trimming stripped 6 bases from V and 2 bases from J, with 9 bases between. The V gene's germline CDR1 is DFQATT and CDR2 SNEGSKA (reference sequence). The CDR3 has 12 amino acids. In nucleotides, the CDR3 is TGCAGTGCGGACAGCAACACAGATACGCAGTATTTT. Its translation is CSADSNTDTQYF.